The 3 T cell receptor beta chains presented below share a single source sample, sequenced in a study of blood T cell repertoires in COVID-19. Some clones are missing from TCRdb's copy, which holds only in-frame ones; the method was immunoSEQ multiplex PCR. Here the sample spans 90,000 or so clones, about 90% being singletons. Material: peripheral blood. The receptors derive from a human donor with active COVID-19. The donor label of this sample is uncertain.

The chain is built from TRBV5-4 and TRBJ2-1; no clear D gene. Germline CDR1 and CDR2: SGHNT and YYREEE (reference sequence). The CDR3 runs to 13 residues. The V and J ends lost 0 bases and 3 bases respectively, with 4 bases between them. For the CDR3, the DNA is TGTGCCAGCAGCTTGGGCGGCTACAATGAGCAGTTCTTC. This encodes CASSLGGYNEQFF.

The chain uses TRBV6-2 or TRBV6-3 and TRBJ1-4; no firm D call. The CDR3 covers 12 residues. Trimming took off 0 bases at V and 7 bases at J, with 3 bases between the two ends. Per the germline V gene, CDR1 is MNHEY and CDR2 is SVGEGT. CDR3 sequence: CASSYSSEKLFF. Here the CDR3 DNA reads TGTGCCAGCAGTTACTCGAGTGAAAAACTGTTTTTT.

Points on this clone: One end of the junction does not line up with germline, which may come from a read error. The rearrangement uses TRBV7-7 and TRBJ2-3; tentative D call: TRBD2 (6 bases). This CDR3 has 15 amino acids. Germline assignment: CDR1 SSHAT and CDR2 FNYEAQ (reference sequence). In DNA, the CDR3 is TGTGCTAGCAGCCCCCGGGTAGCGGCCCCCGATACGCAGTATTTT. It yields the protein CASSPRVAAPDTQYF. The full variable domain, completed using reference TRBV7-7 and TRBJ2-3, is GAGVSQSPRYKVTKRGQDVTLRCDPISSHATLYWYQQALGQGPEFLTYFNYEAQPDKSGLPSDRFSAERPEGSISTLTIQRTEQRDSAMYRCASSPRVAAPDTQYFGPGTRLTVL.